This T cell receptor beta chain was recorded in a study of cytomegalovirus exposure and HLA in healthy donors. Points on this clone: The antigen remains undetermined.

The PCR employed 60 Vbeta primers together with 13 Jbeta primers. TCRdb keeps only in-frame clones here, not all; method: immunoSEQ multiplex PCR. The sample records about 150,000 clones, 65% to 85% being singletons. V was shortened by 0 bases and J by 4 bases, with 13 bases between the two germline ends. Looked up from germline, CDR1 is SGHAT and CDR2 is FQNNGV. The CDR3 has 16 residues. As for the donors, each was a healthy bone marrow donor. Overall study results and limits: TCR beta sequences reportedly predicted most subjects' HLA-A and HLA-B alleles accurately. Analysis performed later showed TCR beta chains linked to HLA being more clonally expanded than equally common others. Presence/absence comparisons presumed near-even sequencing depth among donors.

The TCR comes from a woman in her forties or fifties in good health and CMV-seropositive. The rearrangement joins TRBV11-2 to TRBJ2-1; weak D call: TRBD1 (5 bases). Sequenced sample: PBMCs. CDR3 amino acids: CASSLDVGAAYNEQFF. In DNA, the CDR3 is TGTGCCAGCAGCTTAGACGTTGGGGCAGCATACAATGAGCAGTTCTTC.